The entry below describes one T cell receptor beta chain. In this sample, this clonotype turned up many times. No cognate antigen has been identified for it. No base quality information exists; no much larger clone differs at one position. The germline V gene sets CDR1 to SGHTS and CDR2 to YDEGEE. The germline V end is reduced by 5 bases and the J end by 2 bases; junction bases left unmatched: 7. Spanning cysteine to phenylalanine, the CDR3 consists of 15 amino acids. Only the CDR3 part of the read is kept: 45 bases, read in frame from the first base. The data stem from a study of early T cells in non-severe SARS-CoV-2 infection (TCRdb year 2021). In terms of the full investigation: Because TCR sequencing relied on bulk RNA taken from unsorted whole blood, pairing of alpha and beta chains was not possible.

The library came from 5' RACE. These reads were obtained on a NextSeq 500. Unique molecular identifiers were attached to individual cDNA molecules in the TCR library protocol so that sequencing error and PCR bias could be corrected. TCR alpha and beta chains were both sequenced, and the abundances of alpha and beta sequences in each sample were closely correlated with each other. The authors' analysis ran thus. V gene, J gene and CDR3 annotation of TCR sequences was performed with Decombinator V4. Expanded TCRs were defined as changing significantly between any two time points under a Poisson model with p below 0.0001. Abundances of TCRs were expressed as counts per million after normalisation to the total number of TCRs sequenced in each sample. TRAV1-2 paired with TRAJ12, TRAJ20 or TRAJ33 defined MAIT TCRs, while TRAV10 paired with TRAJ18 defined iNKT TCRs. VDJdb, accessed on 1 November 2021, was searched for TCRs annotated for CMV, EBV and SARS-CoV-2, and TCRs annotated for more than one antigen were excluded. TCRdb applied fastp at Q25 and MiXCR to the public reads, then kept only in-frame beta chains. Each CDR3 protein appears once, grouped with its most common genes and DNA. These V and J calls rely on TCRdb rather than the paper's analysis. This sample has 28,000 or so distinct CDR3 sequences in its table, and 5.3% of those were observed once. The top ten hold 4.5% of the sample.

Results the study describes overall, beyond this receptor: Matching against VDJdb was skewed toward anti-spike CD8 responses, likely underestimated virus-specific expansions, and missed private and CD4 specificities.

A case-control design nested within a healthcare worker cohort in London, UK, was used, with weekly nasopharyngeal swab PCR tests and blood sampling performed. Healthcare workers were recruited between 23 and 31 March 2020, during the week of the UK lockdown, and were followed weekly for up to roughly 15 weeks. The rearrangement joined TRBV5-8 to TRBJ2-5; 9 nucleotides in the junction match TRBD1. The receptor was isolated from an adult who was a healthcare worker with PCR-confirmed SARS-CoV-2 infection or an uninfected control (not recorded which). Sequences were obtained from whole blood. The base sequence is TGTGCCAGCAGATACGGACAGGGGTGGCAAGAGACCCAGTACTTC. It translates to CASRYGQGWQETQYF.